These T cell receptor beta chains were read from a single sample in a study of blood T cell repertoires in COVID-19. Profiling relied on immunoSEQ multiplex PCR, and the TCRdb table lists in-frame clones only, not all of them. The table records 30,000 to 35,000 clones, 85% to 95% of them present only once. Sequenced input: peripheral blood. The receptors come from a human donor in a cohort sampled during active COVID-19. CDR3s include the opening cysteine and the closing phenylalanine or tryptophan. The D gene is left open where the match is weak. Part of the rows lack a size; the others show once, few, many or a class for expanded clones.

.	TRBV2	.	TRBJ1-4	CASSEEGVTAEKLFF	TGTGCCAGCAGTGAAGAGGGGGTTACAGCTGAAAAACTGTTTTTT
.	TRBV30	.	TRBJ1-5	CAWSGNHIESSWRNQPQHF	TGTGCCTGGAGTGGAAACCACATCGAGAGCAGTTGGAGGAATCAGCCCCAGCATTTT
once	TRBV5-1	TRBD1	TRBJ2-7	CASSLGDRAYEQYF	TGCGCCAGCAGCTTGGGGGACAGGGCCTACGAGCAGTACTTC
.	TRBV7-6	.	TRBJ1-3	CASSLANSRAGNTIYF	TGTGCCAGCAGCTTAGCAAATTCCAGGGCTGGAAACACCATATATTTT
.	TRBV6-5	.	TRBJ2-3	CASRTGGYTDTQYF	TGTGCCAGCAGAACAGGAGGGTACACAGATACGCAGTATTTT
.	TRBV3-1/TRBV3-2	.	TRBJ2-2	CASSRGNRNTGELFF	TGTGCCAGCAGCCGAGGAAATAGAAACACCGGGGAGCTGTTTTTT
.	TRBV18	TRBD2	TRBJ2-3	CASSPPIGREGREQYF	TGTGCCAGCTCACCCCCGATCGGGCGGGAGGGCCGTGAGCAGTATTTT
.	TRBV13	.	TRBJ1-6	CASSLGYPEALHF	TGTGCCAGCAGCTTAGGGTATCCGGAGGCCCTCCACTTT
.	TRBV9	TRBD2	TRBJ2-2	CASSGPGGENTGELFF	TGTGCCAGCAGCGGCCCGGGGGGGGAGAACACCGGGGAGCTGTTTTTT
.	TRBV11-2	TRBD2	TRBJ2-5	CASSAPAGLAGGRRATQYF	TGTGCCAGCAGCGCGCCCGCGGGACTAGCGGGGGGTCGGAGGGCGACCCAGTACTTC
.	TRBV30	TRBD1	TRBJ1-4	CAWSVGTGKEKLFF	TGTGCCTGGAGTGTAGGGACAGGGAAAGAAAAACTGTTTTTT
.	TRBV9	.	TRBJ2-3	CASSVLLTDTQYF	TGTGCCAGCAGCGTACTCCTTACAGATACGCAGTATTTT
.	TRBV12-5	TRBD1	TRBJ2-7	CASGHGQGPPYEQYF	TGTGCTAGTGGTCACGGACAGGGGCCACCGTACGAGCAGTACTTC
.	TRBV4-1	TRBD1	TRBJ1-5	CASSQDLGGGQPQHF	TGCGCCAGCAGCCAAGATTTAGGGGGCGGTCAGCCCCAGCATTTT
.	TRBV4-1	.	TRBJ2-5	CASSQPTGAETQYF	TGCGCCAGCAGCCAACCGACTGGCGCAGAGACCCAGTACTTC
.	TRBV10-3	TRBD1	TRBJ2-5	CAISDFKSVSGQGAGETQYF	TGTGCCATCAGTGATTTTAAGTCCGTGTCGGGACAGGGGGCGGGGGAGACCCAGTACTTC
.	TRBV5-4	TRBD2	TRBJ2-5	CASSVDGGSNPKETQYF	TGTGCCAGCAGCGTGGACGGCGGGAGTAACCCTAAAGAGACCCAGTACTTC